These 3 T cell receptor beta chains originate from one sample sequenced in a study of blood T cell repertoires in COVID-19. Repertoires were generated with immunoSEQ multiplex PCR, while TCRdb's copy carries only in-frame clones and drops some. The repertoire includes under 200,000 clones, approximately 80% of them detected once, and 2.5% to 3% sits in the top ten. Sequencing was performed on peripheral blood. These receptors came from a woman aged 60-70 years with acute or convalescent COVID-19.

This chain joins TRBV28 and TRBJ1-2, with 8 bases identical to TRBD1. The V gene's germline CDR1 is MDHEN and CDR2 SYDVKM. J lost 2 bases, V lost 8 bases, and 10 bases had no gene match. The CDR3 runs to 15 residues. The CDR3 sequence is CASHSSGGGNYGYTF. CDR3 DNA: TGTGCCAGCCACTCTTCAGGGGGCGGGAACTATGGCTACACCTTC.

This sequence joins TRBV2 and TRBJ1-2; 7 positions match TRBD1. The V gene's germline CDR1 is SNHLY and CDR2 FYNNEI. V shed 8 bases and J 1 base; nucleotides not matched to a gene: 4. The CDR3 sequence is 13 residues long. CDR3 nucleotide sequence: TGTGCCAGCTTGGGACAGATTAACTATGGCTACACCTTC. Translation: CASLGQINYGYTF. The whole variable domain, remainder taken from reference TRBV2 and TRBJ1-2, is EPEVTQTPSHQVTQMGQEVILRCVPISNHLYFYWYRQILGQKVEFLVSFYNNEISEKSEIFDDQFSVERPDGSNFTLKIRSTKLEDSAMYFCASLGQINYGYTFGSGTRLTVV.

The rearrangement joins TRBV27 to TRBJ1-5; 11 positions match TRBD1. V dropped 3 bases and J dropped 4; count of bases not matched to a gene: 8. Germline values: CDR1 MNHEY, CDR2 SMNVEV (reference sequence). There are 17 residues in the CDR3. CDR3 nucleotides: TGTGCCAGCAGTTTGGGTTCCGGGACAGGGGGGAATCAGCCCCAGCATTTT. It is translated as CASSLGSGTGGNQPQHF.